Listed here is a single T cell receptor (beta chain). Looked up from germline, CDR1 is SGDLS and CDR2 is YYNGEE. There are 12 residues in the CDR3. V lost 7 bases, J lost 5 bases, and 13 bases lay in between. The sample is drawn from a study of blood T cell repertoires in COVID-19. Background on the study: The United States, Italy and Spain supplied acute and convalescent COVID-19 samples.

Recruitment covered roughly 24 US areas and drew participants whose ages spanned about 18 to 95 years. Cohort 3 donors counted as recovered after two negative PCRs, clearance, or resolved symptoms. Per the study methods: Quantification of nucleated cells was approximated via reference gene primer amplification. Using immunoSEQ multiplex PCR, the repertoire was profiled, and TCRdb retains in-frame clones only, with some absent. V and J calls and clone size are given by that table; D and trimming were obtained from the DNA. The sample holds roughly 290,000 clones, roughly 85% seen once. The sequenced material came from PBMCs or T cells enriched from blood (not recorded which). V gene TRBV9 combines with J gene TRBJ2-7; D not certain. The receptor was derived from a woman aged 30 to 39 who had recovered from COVID-19. In DNA, the CDR3 is TGTGCCAGCTCACCTGCCGCGGACGAGCAGTACTTC. This sequence encodes CASSPAADEQYF.